The 17 T cell receptor beta chains in this list originate from one sample, sequenced in a study of blood T cell repertoires in COVID-19. Assay used: immunoSEQ multiplex PCR; TCRdb lists only in-frame clones, some missing. The table includes some 190,000 clones, 80% to 90% detected once. Sequencing was done on a sample of PBMCs or T cells enriched from blood (not recorded which). Every receptor here comes from a middle-aged woman with acute COVID-19.

The chain links TRBV9 to TRBJ2-3, with 12 bases matching TRBD2. After removal of 0 bases from V and 5 bases from J, the junction contained 4 bases not matched to a gene. CDR1 and CDR2 from the germline V gene are SGDLS and YYNGEE. CDR3 length equals 16 residues. The CDR3 DNA reads as TGTGCCAGCAGCGTAGGGACTAGCGGGGCAATAGATACGCAGTATTTT. Its protein is CASSVGTSGAIDTQYF.

This sequence joins TRBV6-5 and TRBJ2-3; TRBD2 matches at 8 bases. From germline, CDR1 is MNHEY and CDR2 SVGAGI. The CDR3 is 14 residues long. The J segment lost 4 bases and the V segment lost 7 bases, leaving 7 bases of the junction unmatched. Here the CDR3 DNA reads TGTGCCAGCACCTCGCGGGGGGAGTCAGATACGCAGTATTTT. As protein: CASTSRGESDTQYF.

V is TRBV29-1 and J is TRBJ1-1, with a possible D match to TRBD1 (5 bases). The CDR3 runs to 13 residues. The V end was cut by 4 bases, the J end by 1 base, with 10 bases between. Germline CDR1 and CDR2: SQVTM and ANQGSEA. CDR3: CSVGPGSNTEAFF. The DNA for the CDR3 is TGCAGCGTTGGTCCAGGGTCGAACACTGAAGCTTTCTTT.

Only one count was recorded for this clone. The chain employs TRBV27 and TRBJ2-1, with D unclear. Looked up from germline, CDR1 is MNHEY and CDR2 is SMNVEV (reference sequence). V was trimmed by 6 bases and J by 4 bases, leaving 16 bases between them. This CDR3 has 15 residues. CDR3 nucleotides: TGTGCCAGCAGCACGATCCCCCCCAGGTACAATGAGCAGTTCTTC. Translating it yields CASSTIPPRYNEQFF.

The CDR3 reads CASSFTGTGHEQFF. CDR3 nucleotides: TGCGCCAGCAGCTTCACCGGGACAGGGCATGAGCAGTTCTTC. This chain joins TRBV5-1 and TRBJ2-1; 9 bases agree with TRBD1. Germline V CDR1 and CDR2: SGHRS, YFSETQ. V lost 2 bases to trimming and J lost 8 bases; unmatched junction nucleotides: 5. CDR3 length equals 14 residues.

This chain uses TRBV6-5 with TRBJ1-1, with 7 bases identical to TRBD1. The germline gives CDR1 MNHEY, CDR2 SVGAGI. The V and J ends lost 5 bases and 1 base, in that order; junction bases with no gene match: 4. The CDR3 consists of 14 residues. CDR3 in amino acids: CASSRDSSNTEAFF. Here the CDR3 DNA reads TGTGCCAGCAGTCGGGACAGCTCGAACACTGAAGCTTTCTTT.

V gene TRBV11-2 combines with J gene TRBJ1-1; 7 bases align to TRBD1. In germline, CDR1 is SGHAT, CDR2 FQNNGV. The CDR3 has 13 amino acids. Trimming at V came to 6 bases and at J to 4 bases, leaving 5 bases not matched to a gene. The CDR3 region has the DNA TGTGCCAGCAGTTACGACAGGGCCACTGAAGCTTTCTTT. Translation: CASSYDRATEAFF.

The chain joins TRBV4-2 to TRBJ2-1, with TRBD1 matching 9 bases. V was clipped by 3 bases and J by 2 bases; unmatched bases: 2. Germline values: CDR1 LGHNA, CDR2 YNFKEQ. The CDR3 runs 15 residues. The CDR3: CASSQGQGPYNEQFF. The CDR3 bases are TGTGCCAGCAGCCAGGGACAGGGCCCCTACAATGAGCAGTTCTTC.

This clone was observed a handful of times. This chain joins TRBV10-1 and TRBJ1-1; 10 nucleotides align to TRBD1. The CDR3 loop spans 15 amino acids. Germline loops: CDR1 WNHNN, CDR2 SYGVQD (reference sequence). The J segment lost 4 bases and the V segment lost 2 bases, leaving 4 bases of the junction unmatched. CDR3 in DNA: TGCGCCAGCAGTGAGGCCGGACAGGGGGGCACTGAAGCTTTCTTT. The encoded protein is CASSEAGQGGTEAFF.

This chain uses TRBV19 with TRBJ1-5; no firm D call. The germline V and J ends were trimmed by 4 bases and 0 bases, with 10 bases remaining between them. Germline loops: CDR1 LNHDA, CDR2 SQIVND (reference sequence). The CDR3 totals 15 residues. The CDR3 DNA reads as TGTGCCAGTAGTAGAGGATTCTTTAGCAATCAGCCCCAGCATTTT. This encodes CASSRGFFSNQPQHF.

The chain recombines TRBV4-1 with TRBJ2-7, with D possibly matching TRBD2 (5 bases). Trimming left V 1 base short and J 6 bases short, with 10 bases between. CDR1 MGHRA and CDR2 YSYEKL come from the germline V gene. The CDR3 contains 13 residues. The CDR3 DNA follows: TGCGCCAGCAGCCAAGGGGGTCGGGGCGAGCAGTACTTC. Translated, it gives CASSQGGRGEQYF.

V gene TRBV5-4 combines with J gene TRBJ2-5, with D perhaps matching TRBD2 (5 bases). Germline V gives CDR1 SGHNT, CDR2 YYREEE (reference sequence). This CDR3 comprises 14 residues. The V and J ends lost 0 bases and 2 bases respectively, with 8 bases between them. The CDR3 region has the DNA TGTGCCAGCAGCTTGGGGGGAGCGCAAGAGACCCAGTACTTC. This codes for CASSLGGAQETQYF.

The V gene is TRBV10-3, the J gene TRBJ2-7, with TRBD1 identical over 11 bases. With V trimmed by 3 bases and J by 2 bases, 3 bases remained unmatched. Germline-derived CDR1 and CDR2 are ENHRY and SYGVKD. The CDR3 consists of 15 residues. The CDR3 loop is CAISDPGQGAYEQYF. CDR3 nucleotides: TGTGCCATCAGTGACCCGGGACAGGGGGCCTACGAGCAGTACTTC.

The gene calls are TRBV9 and TRBJ2-1, with D possibly TRBD2 on 5 matching bases. The germline V gene has CDR1 SGDLS and CDR2 YYNGEE. With 1 base removed from V and 9 bases from J, the gap between germline ends came to 11 bases. This CDR3 is 13 amino acids long. The DNA of the CDR3 is TGTGCCAGCAGCGTACTCCCACTAGGTGAGCAGTTCTTC. Translating gives CASSVLPLGEQFF.

DNA of the CDR3: TGTGCCTGGAGTGTACAGGGGGGCGGGCACACCGGGGAGCTGTTTTTT. Amino acid sequence: CAWSVQGGGHTGELFF. This chain joins TRBV30 and TRBJ2-2; the match to TRBD1 covers 8 bases. V dropped 0 bases and J dropped 3; count of bases not matched to a gene: 6. Germline V gene data show CDR1 as GTSNPN and CDR2 as SVGIG (reference sequence). CDR3 length: 16 amino acids.

The chain carries TRBV5-1 and TRBJ2-7; the D gene is possibly TRBD2 (5 bases). CDR3 size: 13 residues. Germline V gives CDR1 SGHRS, CDR2 YFSETQ. Trimming took 6 bases from V and 2 from J, leaving 12 bases between them. CDR3 nucleotide sequence: TGCGCCAGCATGGGAGTAGGCGCCTACGAGCAGTACTTC. Translating gives CASMGVGAYEQYF.

The J gene is TRBJ2-5, the V gene TRBV15; TRBD2 aligns across 9 bases. Germline CDR1 is LNHNV and CDR2 is YYDKDF (reference sequence). The ends lost 3 bases at V and 5 bases at J; junction bases unmatched: 7. CDR3 length: 15 residues. The CDR3 sequence is CATSREGLATETQYF. DNA for the CDR3: TGTGCCACCAGCAGGGAGGGACTAGCTACGGAGACCCAGTACTTC.